These T cell receptor beta chains were read from a single sample in a study of cytotoxic CD8 clonotypes in ibrutinib-treated CLL. This table comes from immunoSEQ multiplex PCR, and its TCRdb copy is limited to in-frame clones, with some not included. The sample lists over 200,000 clones, over 65% seen once, with approximately 6% in the top ten. The sample consisted of PBMCs, taken after 12 months of ibrutinib treatment. Receptors originate from a human donor with chronic lymphocytic leukemia. Both conserved end residues are part of each CDR3. A D gene is named only where the DNA matches it firmly. Clone sizes are given selectively: once, few, many, or a class where the clone is expanded.

clone size,D gene,V gene,J gene,CDR3 protein,CDR3 DNA
-,-,TRBV28,TRBJ1-2,CASSLARANYGYTF,TGTGCCAGCAGTTTAGCCAGGGCTAACTATGGCTACACCTTC
-,-,TRBV18,TRBJ1-4,CASSSGLVEKLFF,TGTGCCAGCTCCTCAGGGCTAGTTGAAAAACTGTTTTTT
once,-,TRBV30,TRBJ1-2,CAWSGDLNGYTF,TGTGCCTGGAGTGGGGACCTTAATGGCTACACCTTC
-,TRBD2,TRBV5-1,TRBJ2-2,CASRSGRADGELFF,TGCGCCAGCAGAAGCGGGAGGGCCGACGGGGAGCTGTTTTTT
few,-,TRBV28,TRBJ2-2,CASSPIDKFTGELFF,TGTGCCAGCAGCCCAATCGACAAATTCACCGGGGAGCTGTTTTTT
-,TRBD1,TRBV29-1,TRBJ1-5,CSVSRDRGQPQHF,TGCAGCGTCTCCCGGGACAGGGGCCAGCCCCAGCATTTT
-,-,TRBV11-3,TRBJ1-3,CASSRDSGNTIYF,TGTGCCAGCAGCCGGGACTCTGGAAACACCATATATTTT
-,-,TRBV11-2,TRBJ2-7,CASSFLGQGIYEQYF,TGTGCCAGCAGCTTTCTCGGGCAGGGGATCTACGAGCAGTACTTC
-,-,TRBV18,TRBJ2-5,CASSREPGYQETQYF,TGTGCCAGCTCACGAGAACCGGGGTACCAAGAGACCCAGTACTTC
few,TRBD1,TRBV9,TRBJ2-1,CASSRRQGADDEQFF,TGTGCCAGCAGCCGACGACAGGGGGCAGACGATGAGCAGTTCTTC
-,-,TRBV1,TRBJ1-2,CTSSQETGRANYGYTF,TGCACCAGCAGCCAAGAGACAGGGAGGGCTAACTATGGCTACACCTTC
-,-,TRBV7-3,TRBJ2-1,CASSLKTRGSPGNEQFF,TGTGCCAGCAGCTTAAAGACCCGGGGATCCCCAGGGAATGAGCAGTTCTTC
-,TRBD2,TRBV4-1,TRBJ2-1,CASSHPTSGSNEQFF,TGCGCCAGCAGCCACCCGACTAGCGGGAGTAATGAGCAGTTCTTC
few,TRBD1,TRBV7-6,TRBJ2-5,CASSFTGTGVQETQYF,TGTGCCAGCAGCTTTACCGGGACAGGGGTTCAAGAGACCCAGTACTTC
-,-,TRBV29-1,TRBJ1-2,CSVERAAKRDYGYTF,TGCAGCGTTGAAAGGGCAGCCAAACGGGACTATGGCTACACCTTC
-,-,TRBV28,TRBJ1-1,CASSFGVRGSTEAFF,TGTGCCAGCAGTTTTGGGGTCAGGGGTTCCACTGAAGCTTTCTTT